This is a list of T cell receptor beta chains from one sample in a study of T cells in localized non-small cell lung cancer. Only in-frame clones appear in the TCRdb table, and some are missing; sequencing was by immunoSEQ multiplex PCR. The sample gives about 27,000 clones, around 90% of which show up once; 0.95% to 1.4% is in the top ten. Sample: peripheral blood, taken before any cancer treatment. All receptors come from a woman aged 35 to 70 with stage I lung adenocarcinoma. Both conserved end residues are part of each CDR3. D genes are given only for firm matches. Not all rows give a size; the values are once, few, many and, for expanded clones, a class.

cdr3_aa,cdr3_nt,d_call,v_call,clone_size,j_call
CASSFGGVGIFYGYTF,TGTGCCAGCAGCTTTGGAGGGGTCGGGATATTTTATGGCTACACCTTC,-,TRBV5-6,few,TRBJ1-2
CASIGGNSYNEQFF,TGTGCCAGTATCGGCGGTAATTCCTACAATGAGCAGTTCTTC,-,TRBV19,-,TRBJ2-1
CASSLDRAGGASYEQYF,TGTGCCAGCAGCTTAGATAGAGCCGGCGGGGCGTCCTACGAGCAGTACTTC,-,TRBV11-2,once,TRBJ2-7
CASSLAGSYGETQYF,TGTGCCAGCAGTTTAGCGGGAAGTTACGGAGAGACCCAGTACTTC,-,TRBV27,few,TRBJ2-5
CASSLGTGSFQETQYF,TGTGCCAGCAGCTTGGGGACAGGTTCGTTCCAAGAGACCCAGTACTTC,TRBD1,TRBV5-5,-,TRBJ2-5
CASSKTGVSYEQYF,TGTGCCAGCAGCAAAACAGGGGTAAGCTACGAGCAGTACTTC,TRBD1,TRBV5-4,-,TRBJ2-7
CAAGSGDTGELFF,TGTGCCGCAGGGTCGGGGGACACCGGGGAGCTGTTTTTT,-,TRBV28,-,TRBJ2-2
CASSSNSDSPLHF,TGTGCCAGCAGCTCCAATAGTGATTCACCCCTCCACTTT,-,TRBV7-9,-,TRBJ1-6
CASSLPQVAQPQHF,TGTGCCAGCAGTTTACCACAGGTGGCACAGCCCCAGCATTTT,-,TRBV28,once,TRBJ1-5
CASTASGGRVVTQYF,TGTGCCAGCACCGCTAGCGGGGGGAGGGTGGTTACGCAGTATTTT,TRBD2,TRBV28,-,TRBJ2-3
CASSQAQGRNEQFF,TGTGCCAGCAGCCAAGCCCAGGGGAGGAATGAGCAGTTCTTC,-,TRBV4-2,-,TRBJ2-1
CASSQDYLAGISYEQYF,TGCGCCAGCAGCCAAGATTACCTAGCGGGGATCTCCTACGAGCAGTACTTC,TRBD2,TRBV4-1,-,TRBJ2-7
CASSPFDRAYYGYTF,TGTGCCAGCAGCCCATTTGACAGGGCCTACTATGGCTACACCTTC,TRBD1,TRBV5-6,-,TRBJ1-2
CASSASLDSPYEQYF,TGTGCCAGCAGTGCGTCCTTGGACAGCCCCTACGAGCAGTACTTC,-,TRBV6-5,-,TRBJ2-7
CASSEGQGATQYF,TGTGCCAGCAGCGAGGGACAGGGAGCTACGCAGTATTTT,TRBD1,TRBV9,-,TRBJ2-3
CASSRRTGRMGEQYF,TGTGCCAGCAGCCGGAGGACAGGGCGCATGGGTGAGCAGTACTTC,TRBD1,TRBV5-8,-,TRBJ2-7
CASSPHKSSYNEQFF,TGTGCCAGTAGTCCACACAAGAGCTCCTACAATGAGCAGTTCTTC,-,TRBV19,-,TRBJ2-1
CSVFGYGYTF,TGCAGTGTTTTCGGCTATGGCTACACCTTC,-,TRBV20-1,-,TRBJ1-2
CASSFWTGGSANEKLFF,TGCGCCAGCAGCTTTTGGACAGGGGGCTCGGCTAATGAAAAACTGTTTTTT,TRBD1,TRBV4-1,-,TRBJ1-4
CASSEVTGLNYGYTF,TGTGCCAGCAGTGAAGTAACAGGGTTAAACTATGGCTACACCTTC,-,TRBV6-1,-,TRBJ1-2
CASTRVGTDNEKLFF,TGTGCCAGCACCCGAGTAGGGACGGACAATGAAAAACTGTTTTTT,-,TRBV6-5,-,TRBJ1-4
CASSQDFGSSDTQYF,TGTGCCAGCAGCCAAGATTTCGGGAGTTCCGATACGCAGTATTTT,-,TRBV14,-,TRBJ2-3
CASSGPSSGNTIYF,TGTGCCAGCAGCGGACCGAGCTCTGGAAACACCATATATTTT,-,TRBV7-2,-,TRBJ1-3
CASSPSAAQVQYF,TGTGCCAGCAGCCCCTCGGCCGCTCAGGTTCAGTACTTC,-,TRBV6-1,once,TRBJ2-4
CASRSTGDTEAFF,TGTGCCAGCAGATCGACAGGGGACACTGAAGCTTTCTTT,TRBD1,TRBV25-1,-,TRBJ1-1
CASSDFFAGSEAFF,TGTGCCAGCAGTGATTTTTTTGCGGGCAGTGAAGCTTTCTTT,-,TRBV2,-,TRBJ1-1
CASGDRPSSGNTIYF,TGTGCCAGCGGGGACAGGCCAAGCTCTGGAAACACCATATATTTT,TRBD1,TRBV2,-,TRBJ1-3
CASSGQVGTEAFF,TGTGCCAGCAGCGGCCAGGTGGGCACTGAAGCTTTCTTT,-,TRBV9,-,TRBJ1-1
CASSPRETNYGYTF,TGTGCCAGCAGCCCCAGGGAGACTAACTATGGCTACACCTTC,-,TRBV6-5,once,TRBJ1-2
CASSPAGADTEAFF,TGTGCCAGCTCACCGGCAGGGGCGGACACTGAAGCTTTCTTT,-,TRBV18,-,TRBJ1-1
CASSLAAARRNAEAFF,TGCGCCAGCAGCTTGGCGGCGGCCCGCAGGAACGCTGAAGCTTTCTTT,-,TRBV5-1,-,TRBJ1-1
CASSLREGGYTF,TGTGCCAGCAGCTTGAGGGAGGGGGGCTACACCTTC,-,TRBV5-6,-,TRBJ1-2
CAWSLAGRNYGYTF,TGTGCCTGGAGTCTGGCGGGGAGGAACTATGGCTACACCTTC,-,TRBV30,-,TRBJ1-2
CASTQGLNTGELFF,TGTGCCAGTACACAGGGATTAAACACCGGGGAGCTGTTTTTT,-,TRBV19,once,TRBJ2-2
CASSLARGEKLFF,TGTGCCAGCAGCTTAGCACGGGGCGAAAAACTGTTTTTT,-,TRBV7-9,-,TRBJ1-4
CASSPGGLGNGYTF,TGTGCCAGCAGCCCCGGTGGGTTGGGGAATGGCTACACCTTC,-,TRBV9,few,TRBJ1-2
CAWDRGLNTEAFF,TGTGCCTGGGACAGGGGACTAAACACTGAAGCTTTCTTT,TRBD1,TRBV30,few,TRBJ1-1
CASSPDRGSGNTIYF,TGTGCCAGCTCACCGGACAGGGGCTCTGGAAACACCATATATTTT,TRBD1,TRBV18,-,TRBJ1-3
CASSRTRDTGELFF,TGTGCCAGCAGCCGAACTAGAGACACCGGGGAGCTGTTTTTT,-,TRBV7-2,few,TRBJ2-2
CASSTLQTGGGDEQFF,TGTGCCAGTAGTACCCTACAGACAGGGGGCGGCGATGAGCAGTTCTTC,TRBD1,TRBV19,-,TRBJ2-1
CASSVSGGGLAGNEQYF,TGTGCCAGCAGCGTAAGCGGGGGGGGACTAGCGGGGAACGAGCAGTACTTC,TRBD2,TRBV9,-,TRBJ2-7
CASSKSGTVSGNTIYF,TGTGCCAGCAGTAAATCCGGGACAGTCTCTGGAAACACCATATATTTT,TRBD1,TRBV28,-,TRBJ1-3
CASSESVTDDGYTF,TGTGCCAGCAGTGAATCAGTCACAGACGATGGCTACACCTTC,-,TRBV6-1,-,TRBJ1-2
CASSRTGDLGYNEQFF,TGTGCCAGCAGCCGGACAGGGGATCTCGGATACAATGAGCAGTTCTTC,TRBD1,TRBV7-2,-,TRBJ2-1
CASSPGPNTEAFF,TGTGCCAGCAGTCCGGGACCGAACACTGAAGCTTTCTTT,-,TRBV7-3,-,TRBJ1-1